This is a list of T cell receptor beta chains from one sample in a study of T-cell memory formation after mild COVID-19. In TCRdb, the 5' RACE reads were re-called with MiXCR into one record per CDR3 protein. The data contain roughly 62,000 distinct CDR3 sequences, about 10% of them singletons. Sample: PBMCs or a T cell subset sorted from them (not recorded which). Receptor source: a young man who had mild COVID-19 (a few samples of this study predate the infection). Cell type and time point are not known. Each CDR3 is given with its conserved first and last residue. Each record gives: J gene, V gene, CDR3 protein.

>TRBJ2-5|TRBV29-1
CSVEAGVETQYF
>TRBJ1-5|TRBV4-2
CASSQDLTEINQPQHF
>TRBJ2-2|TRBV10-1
CASSLTGGGTGELFF
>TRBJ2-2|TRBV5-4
CASSLAVKKAGELFF
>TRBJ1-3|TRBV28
CATQGGGLENTIYF
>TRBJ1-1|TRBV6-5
CASRIVGGTTEAFF
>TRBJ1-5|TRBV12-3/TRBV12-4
CASSLERRNQPQHF
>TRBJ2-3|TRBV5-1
CASSLVGDTQYF
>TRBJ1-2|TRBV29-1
CSVATGANYGYTF
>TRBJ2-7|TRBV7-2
CASRGRAPYEQYF
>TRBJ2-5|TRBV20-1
CSARVAPGAGWGETQYF
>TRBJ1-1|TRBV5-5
CASSPWPNGFEAFF
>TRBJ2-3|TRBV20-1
CSATTTRAADTQYF
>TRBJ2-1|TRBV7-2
CASSLSLTSGGAHEQFF
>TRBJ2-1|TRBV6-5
CASSYTLANEQFF
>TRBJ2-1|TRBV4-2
CASSQGLAGGDWDEQFF
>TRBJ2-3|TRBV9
CASSVVTTPTDTQYF
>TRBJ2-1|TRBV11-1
CASSLRTTYNEQFF
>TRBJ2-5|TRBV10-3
CAISVGAGGSYKATQYF
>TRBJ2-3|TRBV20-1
CSPRTQGLASTDTQYF
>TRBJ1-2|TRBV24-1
CATSDPTTGDSGYTF
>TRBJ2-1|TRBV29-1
CSLHTGTSGANYNEQFF
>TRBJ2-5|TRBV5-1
CASSLAVLAETQYF
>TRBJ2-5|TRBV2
CASSEGGSWGAQETQYF
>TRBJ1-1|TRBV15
CATSLEGDTEAFF
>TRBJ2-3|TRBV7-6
CASSSGTPSDTQYF
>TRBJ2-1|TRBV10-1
CASSDPGREQFF
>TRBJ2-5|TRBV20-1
CSAGRQQETQYF
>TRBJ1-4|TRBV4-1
CASSQGIPTTRAEKLFF
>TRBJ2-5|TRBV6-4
CASSDCTGVETQYF
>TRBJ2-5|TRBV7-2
CASSPTGTGTSQYF
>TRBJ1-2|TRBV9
CASSVEGGGIVGYTF
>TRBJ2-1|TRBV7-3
CASSSGTSVYNEQFF
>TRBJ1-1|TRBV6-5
CASSYANSGTEAFF
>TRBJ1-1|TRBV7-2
CASSEGDRNTEAFF
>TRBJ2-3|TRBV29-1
CSGGSGTGTDTQYF
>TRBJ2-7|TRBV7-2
CASSSRRLAGNEQYF